What follows are 23 T cell receptor beta chains derived from one specimen sequenced in a study of cytomegalovirus exposure and HLA in healthy donors. The PCR contained 60 Vbeta and 13 Jbeta primers. TCRdb's copy holds only in-frame clones and misses some; the assay was immunoSEQ multiplex PCR. The data show around 130,000 clones, roughly 78% seen once. Sequencing used PBMCs. All receptors derive from a young man in good health and CMV-seronegative.

This clone has a handful of counts. V and J are TRBV5-8 and TRBJ2-7; TRBD2 matches at 8 bases. Germline trimming cut 6 bases from V and 0 bases from J; bases unmatched to any gene: 5. The CDR3 is 14 amino acids. CDR1 and CDR2 (germline): SGHTS, YDEGEE. The CDR3 sequence: CASNGGVSSYEQYF. The CDR3 region has the DNA TGTGCCAGCAACGGGGGGGTGAGCTCCTACGAGCAGTACTTC.

The V call is TRBV7-8, the J call TRBJ2-5, with D maybe TRBD1 (5 bases). Germline-derived CDR1 and CDR2 are SGHVS and FQNEAQ. Trimming removed 1 base from V and 0 bases from J, with 12 bases in between. The CDR3 covers 16 residues. CDR3 in amino acids: CASSLVGALYQETQYF. The CDR3 nucleotides are TGTGCCAGCAGCTTAGTAGGGGCCCTGTACCAAGAGACCCAGTACTTC. Full variable domain (missing parts from reference TRBV7-8 and TRBJ2-5): GAGVSQSPRYKVAKRGQDVALRCDPISGHVSLFWYQQALGQGPEFLTYFQNEAQLDKSGLPSDRFFAERPEGSVSTLKIQRTQQEDSAVYLCASSLVGALYQETQYFGPGTRLLVL.

In DNA form, the CDR3 reads TGTGCCAGCAGTCCCGGGACTAGCGGCTCCTACGAGCAGTACTTC. This codes for CASSPGTSGSYEQYF. The rearrangement links TRBV6-5 to TRBJ2-5, with TRBD2 matching 11 bases. The DNA end favors TRBJ2-7, so the J call may be wrong. There are 15 residues in the CDR3. In germline, CDR1 is MNHEY, CDR2 SVGAGI.

Only one count was recorded for this clone. The V and J genes are TRBV7-8 and TRBJ2-7; D gene unclear. This CDR3 is built from 13 residues. In germline, CDR1 is SGHVS, CDR2 FQNEAQ. Deletions cut 2 bases from V and 7 bases from J, with 12 bases between. CDR3 in DNA: TGTGCCAGCAGCTTATTCGGTCTCTCGGAGCAGTACTTC. It translates to CASSLFGLSEQYF.

This chain joins TRBV28 and TRBJ1-1; D is perhaps TRBD1 (5 bases). CDR3 length equals 16 residues. Germline CDR1 is MDHEN and CDR2 is SYDVKM. Trimming cost V 8 bases and J 2 bases, with 21 bases left between them. This CDR3 is CASLGFRQIFNTEAFF. The CDR3 DNA sequence: TGTGCCAGCCTGGGTTTCCGACAGATTTTCAACACTGAAGCTTTCTTT.

This clone has only one observation. The sample holds other DNA sequences that translate to the same CDR3. The J gene is TRBJ2-3, the V gene TRBV6-5; no reliable D call. Trimming removed 3 bases from V and 4 bases from J, with 17 bases in between. This CDR3 comprises 16 residues. The V gene's germline CDR1 is MNHEY and CDR2 SVGAGI. DNA of the CDR3: TGTGCCAGCAGTTATTCTACTTCCCGGGTACCAGATACGCAGTATTTT. It encodes CASSYSTSRVPDTQYF.

A few counts support this clone. V gene TRBV7-9 combines with J gene TRBJ1-5; maybe TRBD1 (5 bases). V was trimmed by 4 bases and J by 0 bases, leaving 7 bases between them. The CDR3 has 14 residues. Germline assignment: CDR1 SEHNR and CDR2 FQNEAQ (reference sequence). CDR3 nucleotide sequence: TGTGCCAGCAGCTCGACAGTTAGCAATCAGCCCCAGCATTTT. Translated, it gives CASSSTVSNQPQHF. Supplemented by reference TRBV7-9 and TRBJ1-5, the full variable domain reads DTGVSQNPRHKITKRGQNVTFRCDPISEHNRLYWYRQTLGQGPEFLTYFQNEAQLEKSRLLSDRFSAERPKGSFSTLEIQRTEQGDSAMYLCASSSTVSNQPQHFGDGTRLSIL.

CDR3 protein: CASSSKGSSSIGEQFF. The DNA of the CDR3 is TGTGCCAGCAGCTCAAAGGGGTCCTCCTCAATTGGTGAGCAGTTCTTC. V usage is TRBV9 and J usage is TRBJ2-1, with D perhaps matching TRBD1 (5 bases). V was shortened by 4 bases and J by 9 bases, with 23 bases between the two germline ends. Looked up from germline, CDR1 is SGDLS and CDR2 is YYNGEE. The length of the CDR3 is 16 residues.

This clone was recorded a few times. CDR3 bases: TGCGCCAGCAGTCAGGAAGGACAGGGCAACACTGAAGCTTTCTTT. Translation: CASSQEGQGNTEAFF. V is TRBV23-1 and J is TRBJ1-1, with TRBD1 matching 8 bases. TRBV23-1 counts as an open reading frame of uncertain function. Germline trimming cut 3 bases from V and 2 bases from J; bases unmatched to any gene: 5. This CDR3 region has 15 residues.

This chain links TRBV7-9 with TRBJ1-1; TRBD1 matches at 7 bases. This CDR3 contains 15 residues. Germline V lookup: CDR1 SEHNR, CDR2 FQNEAQ (reference sequence). V trimming: 5 bases; J trimming: 6 bases; junction bases outside the gene matches: 12. CDR3 protein: CASSTQGDPGAEAFF. CDR3 bases: TGTGCCAGCAGCACCCAGGGGGATCCCGGAGCTGAAGCTTTCTTT. The full variable domain, its missing parts supplied by reference TRBV7-9 and TRBJ1-1, is DTGVSQNPRHKITKRGQNVTFRCDPISEHNRLYWYRQTLGQGPEFLTYFQNEAQLEKSRLLSDRFSAERPKGSFSTLEIQRTEQGDSAMYLCASSTQGDPGAEAFFGQGTRLTVV.

CDR3 nucleotide sequence: TGTGCCAGCAGCCGGAGTGGGACAGCAGGAAACACCATATATTTT. Translation: CASSRSGTAGNTIYF. This chain joins TRBV11-3 and TRBJ1-3, with 7 bases matching TRBD1. Per the germline V gene, CDR1 is SGHNT and CDR2 is YENEEA. The CDR3 contains 15 residues. The trim removed 5 bases at V and 4 bases at J, leaving 8 bases unmatched.

This clone was seen only a few times. The chain combines TRBV5-1 with TRBJ2-1; TRBD2 matches 13 bases. V trimming: 0 bases; J trimming: 8 bases; junction bases outside the gene matches: 5. CDR1 is SGHRS and CDR2 is YFSETQ in the germline V gene. This CDR3 region has 16 residues. CDR3 loop: CASSLEGTSGIDEQFF. The DNA for the CDR3 is TGCGCCAGCAGCTTGGAGGGGACTAGCGGGATCGATGAGCAGTTCTTC.

This rearrangement joins TRBV19 to TRBJ1-1, with D tentatively TRBD1 (5 bases). The germline V gene encodes CDR1 LNHDA and CDR2 SQIVND (reference sequence). V lost 5 bases and J 4 bases, leaving 17 bases between the germline ends. This CDR3 is built from 15 residues. The CDR3 protein is CASSLPEGRGTEAFF. The DNA of the CDR3 is TGTGCCAGTAGTCTCCCGGAGGGGAGGGGCACTGAAGCTTTCTTT.

The chain combines TRBV7-9 with TRBJ2-5; 8 positions match TRBD1. The V segment lost 1 base and the J segment 0 bases; nucleotides outside the gene matches: 7. Germline CDR1 SEHNR, CDR2 FQNEAQ (reference sequence). This CDR3 is built from 17 residues. In DNA form, the CDR3 reads TGTGCCAGCAGCTTAGGACAGGGGACCCCCTACCAAGAGACCCAGTACTTC. Its protein is CASSLGQGTPYQETQYF. Filled out from reference TRBV7-9 and TRBJ2-5, the complete variable domain reads DTGVSQNPRHKITKRGQNVTFRCDPISEHNRLYWYRQTLGQGPEFLTYFQNEAQLEKSRLLSDRFSAERPKGSFSTLEIQRTEQGDSAMYLCASSLGQGTPYQETQYFGPGTRLLVL.

The chain couples TRBV27 to TRBJ1-3; D remains ambiguous. The CDR3 is 13 residues long. V lost 6 bases to trimming and J lost 3 bases, with 9 bases between them. The V gene's germline CDR1 is MNHEY and CDR2 SMNVEV (reference sequence). CDR3 bases: TGTGCCAGCAGGATGACTGGTGGAAACACCATATATTTT. Translated: CASRMTGGNTIYF.

A note on this clone: At one of its ends the junction is not consistent with the germline gene, which may arise from a read error. The chain carries TRBV18 and TRBJ2-5; D not resolved. CDR3 size: 15 residues. Germline CDR1 KGHSH, CDR2 LQKENI. The CDR3: CASSSPERTQETQYF. The CDR3 coding sequence is TGTGCCAGCTCATCACCGGAGAGAACCCAAGAGACCCAGTACTTC.

J is TRBJ2-7 and V is TRBV2, with D tentatively TRBD1 (5 bases). V lost 2 bases, J lost 0 bases, and 14 bases lay in between. This CDR3 comprises 16 residues. The germline CDR1 and CDR2 sequences are SNHLY and FYNNEI. CDR3 in amino acids: CASSELQGSNSYEQYF. The CDR3 coding sequence is TGTGCCAGCAGTGAACTTCAGGGTTCGAACTCCTACGAGCAGTACTTC.

This chain connects TRBV6-5 to TRBJ2-1; TRBD1 aligns across 7 bases. The germline gives CDR1 MNHEY, CDR2 SVGAGI. The CDR3 has 15 amino acids. V gave up 0 bases and J gave up 5 bases; unmatched junction bases: 4. CDR3 bases: TGTGCCAGCAGTTACTCCGGGACAGTCAACAATGAGCAGTTCTTC. Its translation is CASSYSGTVNNEQFF.

This clone was seen more than once but under ten times. The rearrangement links TRBV4-3 to TRBJ2-2, with 9 bases identical to TRBD1. The J segment lost 1 base and the V segment lost 0 bases, leaving 9 bases of the junction unmatched. There are 19 residues in the CDR3. CDR1 and CDR2 (germline): LGHNA, YSLEER. The CDR3 nucleotides are TGCGCCAGCAGCCAAGATCCCGGGACAGGGTATTTGAACACCGGGGAGCTGTTTTTT. It codes for CASSQDPGTGYLNTGELFF.

CDR3 residues: CASSLRQGDSPLHF. In DNA form, the CDR3 reads TGTGCCAGCAGCCTCCGACAAGGTGACTCACCCCTCCACTTT. The chain carries TRBV21-1 and TRBJ1-6; TRBD1, the D gene given by the table, was not confirmed from the DNA. TRBV21-1 is given as a pseudogene. The CDR3 totals 14 residues.

This chain links TRBV27 with TRBJ2-7; 10 bases match TRBD2. Per germline, CDR1 MNHEY and CDR2 SMNVEV (reference sequence). The V and J ends lost 3 bases and 5 bases, in that order; junction bases with no gene match: 4. The CDR3 runs to 14 residues. CDR3 in DNA: TGTGCCAGCAGTTTTGCTAGCGGGAGCGACGAGCAGTACTTC. It translates to CASSFASGSDEQYF.

The genes are TRBV2 and TRBJ2-2, with D perhaps matching TRBD1 (5 bases). CDR3 length: 12 residues. V gave up 8 bases and J gave up 5 bases, with 9 bases separating them. Germline V gene data show CDR1 as SNHLY and CDR2 as FYNNEI. This chain's CDR3 is CASAGQTGELFF. The CDR3 DNA sequence: TGTGCCAGCGCAGGGCAGACCGGGGAGCTGTTTTTT.

This rearrangement joins TRBV9 to TRBJ2-7, with 8 bases aligning to TRBD2. The germline gives CDR1 SGDLS, CDR2 YYNGEE. The ends lost 5 bases at V and 5 bases at J; junction bases unmatched: 9. This CDR3 region has 14 residues. In DNA, the CDR3 is TGTGCCAGCAGTGCCCGGGGGGGGGTCCACGAGCAGTACTTC. Amino acid sequence: CASSARGGVHEQYF.